This T cell receptor beta chain comes out of a study of metastatic and nonmetastatic thyroid tumors. Study as a whole: Blood and tumor or nodule tissue repertoires from malignant and benign thyroid patients were compared.

This clone came up a few times. Its antigen is unknown. TCRdb called clones again from the PCR reads with MiXCR. The data contain some 64,000 clones, about 3.8% of them singletons. Whole-study findings and limits: Malignant thyroid tumors reportedly exceeded benign nodules significantly in TCR beta diversity, with the difference appearing in blood and tumor.

Thyroid surgery took place with no prior treatment in any patient. The CDR3 has 16 amino acids. With 0 bases removed from V and 1 base from J, the gap between germline ends came to 13 bases. Germline V gene lookup returns CDR1 DFQATT and CDR2 SNEGSKA (reference sequence). The rearrangement joins TRBV20-1 to TRBJ2-1; D is perhaps TRBD2 (6 bases). The TCR comes from a female donor with papillary thyroid cancer or a benign thyroid nodule (not recorded which). Some clones in this sample may be carry-over from other donors' samples. The sequenced sample consisted of blood. DNA for the CDR3: TGCAGTGCTAGAGATCCAGGGAGGAGATCCTACAATGAGCAGTTCTTC. This sequence encodes CSARDPGRRSYNEQFF.